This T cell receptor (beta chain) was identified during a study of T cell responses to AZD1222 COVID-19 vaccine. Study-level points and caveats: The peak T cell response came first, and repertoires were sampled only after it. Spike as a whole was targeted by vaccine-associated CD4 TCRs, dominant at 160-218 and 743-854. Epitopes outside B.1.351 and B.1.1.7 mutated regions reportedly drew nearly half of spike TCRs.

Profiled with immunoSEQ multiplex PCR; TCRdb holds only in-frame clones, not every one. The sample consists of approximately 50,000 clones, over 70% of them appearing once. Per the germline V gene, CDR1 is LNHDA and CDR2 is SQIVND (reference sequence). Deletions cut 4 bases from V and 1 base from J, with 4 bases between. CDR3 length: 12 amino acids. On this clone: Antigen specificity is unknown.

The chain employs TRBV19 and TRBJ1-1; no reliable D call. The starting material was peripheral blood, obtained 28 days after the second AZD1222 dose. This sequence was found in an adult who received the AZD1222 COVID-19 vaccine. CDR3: CASSKTNTEAFF. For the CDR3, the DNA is TGTGCCAGTAGTAAGACGAACACTGAAGCTTTCTTT.